This passage covers 22 T cell receptor beta chains from one sample sequenced in a study of cytomegalovirus exposure and HLA in healthy donors. Sequencing used immunoSEQ multiplex PCR; TCRdb keeps in-frame clones, though not all of them. The repertoire holds roughly 100,000 clones, with roughly 85% as singletons. Sequences were obtained from PBMCs. These TCRs come from a man between 18 and 29 years old in good health and CMV-seropositive.

The chain combines TRBV27 with TRBJ2-5; D is possibly TRBD1 (5 bases). V lost 0 bases to trimming and J lost 2 bases, with 10 bases between them. There are 15 residues in the CDR3. The germline V gene has CDR1 MNHEY and CDR2 SMNVEV (reference sequence). The CDR3 sequence: CASSLSPGFQETQYF. CDR3 sequence (DNA): TGTGCCAGCAGTTTATCACCAGGGTTTCAAGAGACCCAGTACTTC.

The V gene is TRBV9, the J gene TRBJ2-5; TRBD1 is a possible D gene (6 bases). Germline assignment: CDR1 SGDLS and CDR2 YYNGEE. The ends were cut back, 0 bases at V and 5 bases at J, with 17 bases in the middle. This CDR3 is 16 amino acids long. The CDR3 sequence: CASSVVPYRAEETQYF. CDR3 DNA: TGTGCCAGCAGCGTAGTCCCTTACAGGGCAGAGGAGACCCAGTACTTC.

This clone was seen a handful of times. The V call is TRBV7-3, the J call TRBJ2-1; the match to TRBD1 covers 8 bases. The CDR3 is 16 residues long. V lost 5 bases to trimming and J lost 3 bases; unmatched junction nucleotides: 9. Germline V CDR1 and CDR2: SGHTA, FQGTGA. The CDR3 sequence: CASSRGLGTGYNEQFF. The CDR3 DNA sequence: TGTGCCAGCAGCAGGGGCTTAGGGACAGGCTACAATGAGCAGTTCTTC.

V and J are TRBV7-9 and TRBJ2-7; 10 bases match TRBD1. Per germline, CDR1 SEHNR and CDR2 FQNEAQ (reference sequence). This CDR3 spans 14 amino acids. V lost 6 bases, J lost 4 bases, and 6 bases stayed unmatched. The CDR3 coding sequence is TGTGCCAGCAGTTACGACAGGGGGCTGTACGAGCAGTACTTC. This gives the protein CASSYDRGLYEQYF.

J is TRBJ2-2 and V is TRBV21-1; whether TRBD2, the table's D call, matches the DNA was not checked. TRBV21-1 is designated a pseudogene. The CDR3 extends over 16 amino acids. The CDR3 is CASSKDGLASTGELFF. DNA for the CDR3: TGTGCCAGCAGCAAAGATGGACTAGCGTCCACCGGGGAGCTGTTTTTT.

The gene calls are TRBV7-3 and TRBJ2-1; TRBD1 matches 7 bases. CDR1 is SGHTA, CDR2 FQGTGA, per germline. This CDR3 contains 15 residues. The V gene end was trimmed by 0 bases and the J gene end by 5 bases; junction bases not matched to a gene: 4. The CDR3 sequence is CASSLTGGAHNEQFF. In DNA, the CDR3 is TGTGCCAGCAGCTTAACAGGGGGCGCCCACAATGAGCAGTTCTTC.

The chain joins TRBV18 to TRBJ2-1; D is possibly TRBD1 (6 bases). V dropped 3 bases and J dropped 7 bases, with 13 bases sitting between them. CDR3 length: 14 residues. Germline CDR1 and CDR2: KGHSH and LQKENI. CDR3 amino acids: CASSPIRGGNEQFF. The CDR3 DNA reads as TGTGCCAGCTCACCTATCAGGGGTGGTAATGAGCAGTTCTTC.

The chain couples TRBV5-6 to TRBJ2-3, with D perhaps matching TRBD1 (6 bases). From germline, CDR1 is SGHDT and CDR2 YYEEEE. The V gene lost 4 bases and the J gene lost 2 bases, with 14 bases spanning the gap. The CDR3 runs 15 residues. The CDR3 DNA is TGTGCCAGCAGCCCCACAGGGTTCCCCACAGATACGCAGTATTTT. This encodes CASSPTGFPTDTQYF.

This chain uses TRBV5-1 with TRBJ1-3; D gene unclear. Germline values: CDR1 SGHRS, CDR2 YFSETQ. V was clipped by 1 base and J by 0 bases, with 14 bases between them. The CDR3 has 17 amino acids. CDR3 protein: CASSLSGQPFSGNTIYF. DNA for the CDR3: TGCGCCAGCAGCTTGAGCGGGCAGCCGTTCTCTGGAAACACCATATATTTT.

The J gene is TRBJ2-2, the V gene TRBV7-9; 8 bases are shared with TRBD1. V lost 4 bases to trimming and J lost 8 bases; unmatched junction nucleotides: 0. The CDR3 runs 12 residues. Germline lookup yields CDR1 SEHNR and CDR2 FQNEAQ (reference sequence). DNA of the CDR3: TGTGCCAGCAGCTGGACAGGGGGGGAGCTGTTTTTT. Its translation: CASSWTGGELFF.

This chain uses TRBV6-5 with TRBJ1-2; D not resolved. Trimming removed 1 base at V and 6 bases at J, with 9 bases between. This CDR3 is built from 13 residues. CDR1 is MNHEY, CDR2 SVGAGI, per germline. CDR3 nucleotides: TGTGCCAGCAGTTACTTGGGAGGGAATGGCTACACCTTC. Its protein product is CASSYLGGNGYTF.

The table lists this clone with a count of one. The rearrangement links TRBV28 to TRBJ2-1; 9 bases line up with TRBD1. This CDR3 is 13 amino acids long. Germline lookup yields CDR1 MDHEN and CDR2 SYDVKM. The junction had 1 base not matched to a gene; V was cut back by 6 bases and J by 4 bases. CDR3 sequence reads: CASRTGGYNEQFF. CDR3 nucleotides: TGTGCCAGCAGGACAGGGGGGTACAATGAGCAGTTCTTC.

The V gene is TRBV5-5, the J gene TRBJ2-7, with 9 bases identical to TRBD2. The CDR3 has 15 residues. V was clipped by 0 bases and J by 3 bases; unmatched bases: 4. The germline gives CDR1 SGHKS, CDR2 YYEKEE (reference sequence). The chain's CDR3 is CASSLGREGYYEQYV. DNA of the CDR3: TGTGCCAGCAGCTTGGGGCGGGAGGGCTACTACGAGCAGTACGTC.

This clone was seen ten or more times. The genes are TRBV6-1 and TRBJ1-5; TRBD1 matches at 7 bases. The CDR3 covers 16 residues. Germline trimming cut 1 base from V and 6 bases from J; bases unmatched to any gene: 9. Germline-derived CDR1 and CDR2 are MNHNS and SASEGT. This chain's CDR3 is CASSEEQGRGGQPQHF. As DNA, the CDR3 is TGTGCCAGCAGTGAAGAACAGGGGCGGGGAGGTCAGCCCCAGCATTTT.

V gene TRBV27 combines with J gene TRBJ2-5; 14 bases map to TRBD2. The germline gives CDR1 MNHEY, CDR2 SMNVEV (reference sequence). The ends lost 5 bases at V and 4 bases at J; junction bases unmatched: 3. This CDR3 region has 15 residues. The CDR3 loop is CASSRGLAGVETQYF. The CDR3 region has the DNA TGTGCCAGCAGTAGGGGACTAGCGGGAGTAGAGACCCAGTACTTC.

This chain connects TRBV25-1 to TRBJ1-5; D possibly corresponds to TRBD1 (5 bases). CDR1 is MGHDK and CDR2 is SYGVNS in the germline V gene. The CDR3 runs to 16 residues. V lost 1 base and J lost 5, with 15 bases in between. Written as DNA, the CDR3 is TGTGCCAGCAGTGAATCCCAGGGCCCACCGGATCAGCCCCAGCATTTT. Its protein product is CASSESQGPPDQPQHF.

This chain joins TRBV7-2 and TRBJ2-1, with a possible D match to TRBD1 (6 bases). Looked up from germline, CDR1 is SGHTA and CDR2 is FQGNSA. This CDR3 has 15 amino acids. Trimming cost V 3 bases and J 6 bases, with 15 bases left between them. In DNA form, the CDR3 reads TGTGCCAGCAGCTTCCAAACAGGGTTAGGCAATGAGCAGTTCTTC. This sequence encodes CASSFQTGLGNEQFF.

V gene TRBV5-1 combines with J gene TRBJ1-2; 8 nucleotides line up with TRBD1. The ends lost 0 bases at V and 4 bases at J; junction bases unmatched: 2. CDR3 length equals 14 residues. Per germline, CDR1 SGHRS and CDR2 YFSETQ. The CDR3 nucleotides are TGCGCCAGCAGCTTGGGTCAGGGGGCCTATGGCTACACCTTC. Amino acid sequence: CASSLGQGAYGYTF.

V and J are TRBV19 and TRBJ2-7, with D hard to call. The V end lost 7 bases, the J end lost 2 bases, and 18 bases lay between the germline ends. Germline CDR1 reads LNHDA; CDR2 reads SQIVND (reference sequence). This CDR3 spans 15 amino acids. CDR3: CASKEFGYEAYEQYF. The CDR3 DNA is TGTGCCAGTAAAGAATTCGGGTACGAAGCCTACGAGCAGTACTTC.

This clone was seen a handful of times. The rearrangement uses TRBV6-1 and TRBJ1-4; 9 nucleotides align to TRBD1. From germline, CDR1 is MNHNS and CDR2 SASEGT. V was pared by 2 bases and J by 5 bases, with 6 bases of the junction left unmatched. The CDR3 sequence is 16 residues long. In DNA, the CDR3 is TGTGCCAGCAGTGAAAATTCCGGGACAGGGAATGAAAAACTGTTTTTT. Its protein is CASSENSGTGNEKLFF.

By its share, this clone is medium-sized (0.01 to 0.1%). The rearrangement joins TRBV19 to TRBJ2-1; possible D gene TRBD1, 5 bases. V was pared by 5 bases and J by 13 bases, with 18 bases between. The CDR3 loop spans 13 amino acids. CDR1 LNHDA and CDR2 SQIVND come from the germline V gene (reference sequence). CDR3 loop: CASSPLPAREQFF. CDR3 nucleotides: TGTGCCAGTAGTCCACTCCCGGCCAGGGAACAGTTCTTC.

The chain has TRBV13 and TRBJ2-3, with TRBD2 identical over 10 bases. V lost 3 bases to trimming and J lost 5 bases; unmatched junction nucleotides: 8. The germline gives CDR1 PRHDT, CDR2 FYEKMQ (reference sequence). The CDR3 spans 16 residues. DNA for the CDR3: TGTGCCAGCAGCTTCCGCCTAGCGGGAGTGGGAGATACGCAGTATTTT. It codes for CASSFRLAGVGDTQYF.